The 17 T cell receptor beta chains presented below share a single source sample, sequenced in a study of pediatric ulcerative colitis. TCRdb's copy holds only in-frame clones and misses some; the assay was immunoSEQ multiplex PCR. The data hold 30,000 or so clones, with roughly 86% observed a single time. The specimen sequenced was blood. These receptors were collected from a boy younger than 18 with severe ulcerative colitis.

The chain uses TRBV11-2 and TRBJ2-1, with TRBD2 matching over 10 bases. The CDR3 consists of 18 residues. V was clipped by 1 base and J by 8 bases; unmatched bases: 14. Germline CDR1 reads SGHAT; CDR2 reads FQNNGV. The CDR3 region has the DNA TGTGCCAGCAGCTTAGTCACCATCAGCGGGGGGGCGGTCGATGAGCAGTTCTTC. This sequence encodes CASSLVTISGGAVDEQFF.

The chain couples TRBV4-1 to TRBJ2-5; D unclear. V lost 2 bases to trimming and J lost 2 bases, with 6 bases between them. The CDR3 loop spans 13 amino acids. The germline CDR1 and CDR2 sequences are MGHRA and YSYEKL. In DNA, the CDR3 is TGCGCCAGCAGCCAATGGAGACAAGAGACCCAGTACTTC. Translation gives CASSQWRQETQYF.

This clone was observed a single time. This chain uses TRBV6-6 with TRBJ2-5, with 9 bases fitting TRBD1. This CDR3 is 13 amino acids long. The V segment lost 6 bases and the J segment 4 bases; nucleotides outside the gene matches: 3. Germline-derived CDR1 and CDR2 are MNHNY and SVGAGI (reference sequence). DNA for the CDR3: TGTGCCAGCAGATGGACAGGGGTAGAGACCCAGTACTTC. It translates to CASRWTGVETQYF.

This chain joins TRBV5-1 and TRBJ2-3, with TRBD2 identical over 10 bases. The CDR3 runs 16 residues. V lost 3 bases and J lost 1; bases outside the gene matches: 5. Germline CDR1 is SGHRS and CDR2 is YFSETQ. The DNA for the CDR3 is TGCGCCAGCAGCTCGATGAGCGGGGGGGGCACAGATACGCAGTATTTT. This encodes CASSSMSGGGTDTQYF.

The genes are TRBV18 and TRBJ1-1; D unclear. Trimming removed 4 bases from V and 8 bases from J, with 17 bases in between. From germline, CDR1 is KGHSH and CDR2 LQKENI. This CDR3 region has 14 residues. As DNA, the CDR3 is TGTGCCAGCTCACGCGGGCCCATAGAATCCGAAGCTTTCTTT. Protein: CASSRGPIESEAFF.

The chain has TRBV10-3 and TRBJ1-6; D not resolved. Germline V CDR1 and CDR2: ENHRY, SYGVKD. CDR3 length: 14 amino acids. The germline V and J ends were trimmed by 5 bases and 11 bases, with 16 bases remaining between them. The CDR3 spells CAISPAKEVPPLHF. In DNA, the CDR3 is TGTGCCATCAGTCCAGCTAAAGAAGTTCCACCCCTCCACTTT.

The gene calls are TRBV5-4 and TRBJ2-2, with 7 bases aligning to TRBD1. The CDR3 is 15 residues long. CDR1 is SGHNT and CDR2 is YYREEE in the germline V gene (reference sequence). The V gene end was trimmed by 4 bases and the J gene end by 4 bases; junction bases not matched to a gene: 7. The chain's CDR3 is CASSPQGVGTGELFF. For the CDR3, the DNA is TGTGCCAGCAGCCCCCAGGGGGTGGGCACCGGGGAGCTGTTTTTT.

The chain carries TRBV11-2 and TRBJ1-1; perhaps TRBD1 as D (6 bases). Germline-derived CDR1 and CDR2 are SGHAT and FQNNGV. The CDR3 runs to 15 residues. V was shortened by 5 bases and J by 4 bases, with 17 bases between the two germline ends. The CDR3 DNA reads as TGTGCCAGCAGCGCTACCGGGGGCGGCGGCACTGAAGCTTTCTTT. Translation gives CASSATGGGGTEAFF.

This chain connects TRBV5-4 to TRBJ2-3, with D unresolved. The CDR3 contains 19 residues. The germline V gene has CDR1 SGHNT and CDR2 YYREEE (reference sequence). V was pared by 3 bases and J by 2 bases, with 25 bases between. The CDR3 DNA reads TGTGCCAGCAGCTCAACCCGGGCAGCGTTTTTACTATCCACAGATACGCAGTATTTT. Amino acids: CASSSTRAAFLLSTDTQYF.

This clone showed up just a few times. The chain combines TRBV9 with TRBJ1-2, with D perhaps TRBD1 (6 bases). Germline CDR1 and CDR2: SGDLS and YYNGEE. Trimming shortened V by 3 bases and J by 5 bases, and 14 bases separated the two germline ends. CDR3 length: 14 amino acids. The CDR3 reads CASSALTGTYGYTF. The DNA of the CDR3 is TGTGCCAGCAGCGCCTTGACAGGCACGTATGGCTACACCTTC.

The J gene is TRBJ1-2, the V gene TRBV15; D perhaps matches TRBD1 (5 bases). Germline CDR1 is LNHNV and CDR2 is YYDKDF (reference sequence). V dropped 0 bases and J dropped 4 bases, with 18 bases sitting between them. The CDR3 is 17 amino acids. CDR3 in amino acids: CATSRDASPAGGYGYTF. In nucleotides, the CDR3 is TGTGCCACCAGCAGAGATGCTTCGCCTGCCGGGGGCTATGGCTACACCTTC.

The rearrangement uses TRBV29-1 and TRBJ2-1, with a weak D call TRBD2 (6 bases). The V gene lost 7 bases and the J gene lost 6 bases, with 7 bases spanning the gap. Germline CDR1 is SQVTM and CDR2 is ANQGSEA. The CDR3 runs to 10 residues. The CDR3 protein is CSGTTNEQFF. The CDR3 DNA sequence: TGCAGCGGGACTACCAATGAGCAGTTCTTC.

V is TRBV7-9 and J is TRBJ1-3, with D unresolved. V was clipped by 2 bases and J by 2 bases, with 7 bases between them. Germline CDR1 SEHNR, CDR2 FQNEAQ (reference sequence). The length of the CDR3 is 14 residues. The CDR3 is CASSLRGAGNTIYF. DNA for the CDR3: TGTGCCAGCAGCTTACGCGGGGCTGGAAACACCATATATTTT.

V gene TRBV5-5 combines with J gene TRBJ2-1, with no clear D. V was trimmed by 1 base and J by 6 bases, leaving 8 bases between them. The CDR3 runs 13 residues. Germline V gene sequence: CDR1 SGHKS, CDR2 YYEKEE (reference sequence). The CDR3 region is CASSLYQSNEQFF. In DNA form, the CDR3 reads TGTGCCAGCAGCTTGTACCAAAGCAATGAGCAGTTCTTC. The complete variable domain, with remaining parts taken from reference TRBV5-5 and TRBJ2-1, reads DAGVTQSPTHLIKTRGQQVTLRCSPISGHKSVSWYQQVLGQGPQFIFQYYEKEERGRGNFPDRFSARQFPNYSSELNVNALLLGDSALYLCASSLYQSNEQFFGPGTRLTVL.

The chain uses TRBV5-6 and TRBJ2-2; the D is unclear. V lost 0 bases and J 2 bases, leaving 5 bases between the germline ends. CDR1 and CDR2 (germline): SGHDT, YYEEEE. This CDR3 is built from 14 residues. Written as DNA, the CDR3 is TGTGCCAGCAGCTTGGGCTCCAACACCGGGGAGCTGTTTTTT. Protein sequence: CASSLGSNTGELFF.

The rearrangement joins TRBV11-1 to TRBJ2-6; 7 bases agree with TRBD1. V dropped 6 bases and J dropped 0; count of bases not matched to a gene: 11. Germline V gene sequence: CDR1 SGHAT, CDR2 FQDESV (reference sequence). The CDR3 runs to 18 residues. The CDR3 sequence: CASRDTGTDLSGANVLTF. The CDR3 coding sequence is TGTGCCAGCAGGGACACCGGGACAGACCTCTCTGGGGCCAACGTCCTGACTTTC.

This sequence joins TRBV6-5 and TRBJ1-2; D is possibly TRBD1 (5 bases). The V gene lost 0 bases and the J gene lost 2 bases, with 7 bases spanning the gap. Germline CDR1 and CDR2: MNHEY and SVGAGI. The CDR3 is made up of 14 amino acids. CDR3 coding DNA: TGTGCCAGCAGTTACTCCGGGACCAACTATGGCTACACCTTC. This gives the protein CASSYSGTNYGYTF.